One T cell receptor beta chain is described in this entry. Its antigen is not known. The CDR3 spans 14 residues. TCRdb reworked the 5' RACE reads into one entry per CDR3 protein, no DNA. The sample is made up of about 550,000 distinct CDR3 sequences, and the top ten hold around 3.3% of it. The data were taken from a study of T cells expressing NK-cell markers. Study-wide findings and caveats: Whether the expanded NKG2C+ T cell clones recognized HCMV remained unclear. There were a few donors in whom these clonotypes also led the CD3+CD56-NKG2C+ fraction. Each of roughly 6 donors carried dominant NKG2C+ clonotypes accounting for roughly 1.0-7.0% of CD8+ T cells.

Sequenced sample: blood T cells: a sorted CD56 or NKG2C T cell subset, CD4+ or CD8+ T cells, or bulk PBMC T cells (not recorded which). The rearrangement uses TRBV12-3 or TRBV12-4 and TRBJ1-1; there is no DNA to check the TCRdb D call of TRBD1. The receptor was isolated from a man aged 18 to 29 in good health. The CDR3 reads CASSSQGQRTEAFF.